The next 14 T cell receptor beta chains were all read from a single sample in a study of shared clonotypes between healthy human individuals. Sequencing was performed with immunoSEQ multiplex PCR; in TCRdb, only in-frame clones are kept and a portion is missing. The sample lists roughly 1,000,000 clones; 75% to 80% were seen once. Sequenced sample: memory CD4+ T cells from PBMCs. Subset specified: CD45RA-negative fraction. The receptors were sampled from a man younger than 35 in good health. Some clones in this sample may be carry-over from other donors' samples.

There are a few counts of this clone. The chain carries TRBV19 and TRBJ1-1; maybe TRBD1 (5 bases). V lost 5 bases and J lost 6, with 19 bases in between. The CDR3 loop spans 15 amino acids. Germline values: CDR1 LNHDA, CDR2 SQIVND (reference sequence). This CDR3 is CASSPYRTRAPEAFF. The CDR3 nucleotides read TGTGCCAGTAGTCCTTACAGGACACGAGCCCCTGAAGCTTTCTTT. Based on the CDR3 plus reference TRBV19 and TRBJ1-1, the full variable domain is DGGITQSPKYLFRKEGQNVTLSCEQNLNHDAMYWYRQDPGQGLRLIYYSQIVNDFQKGDIAEGYSVSREKKESFPLTVTSAQKNPTAFYLCASSPYRTRAPEAFFGQGTRLTVV.

This clone has more than one count but fewer than ten. The chain joins TRBV20-1 to TRBJ1-1; perhaps TRBD1 as D (6 bases). Between the trimmed V and J ends, which lost 3 bases and 9 bases, there was a span of 11 bases. Germline CDR1 and CDR2: DFQATT and SNEGSKA (reference sequence). The CDR3 is made up of 11 amino acids. CDR3 region: CSASPGTQAFF. CDR3 in DNA: TGCAGTGCTAGTCCTGGGACACAAGCTTTCTTT.

The chain has TRBV7-3 and TRBJ2-3, with D perhaps matching TRBD2 (6 bases). Germline V gene lookup returns CDR1 SGHTA and CDR2 FQGTGA. V was pared by 4 bases and J by 6 bases, with 20 bases between. The CDR3 runs 16 residues. The CDR3 is CASSSGTSDLSDTQYF. The DNA of the CDR3 is TGTGCCAGCAGCTCCGGGACTTCAGATTTGAGCGATACGCAGTATTTT.

Worth noting for this clone: Other DNA sequences in the sample encode the same CDR3. The chain links TRBV5-1 to TRBJ2-2, with D unresolved. V was shortened by 0 bases and J by 1 base, with 4 bases between the two germline ends. CDR3 length equals 14 residues. Germline V gene lookup returns CDR1 SGHRS and CDR2 YFSETQ. The CDR3 sequence is CASSLARNTGELFF. The CDR3, as DNA: TGCGCCAGCAGCTTGGCCAGGAACACCGGGGAGCTGTTTTTT. Combining the CDR3 with reference TRBV5-1 and TRBJ2-2 gives the whole variable domain KAGVTQTPRYLIKTRGQQVTLSCSPISGHRSVSWYQQTPGQGLQFLFEYFSETQRNKGNFPGRFSGRQFSNSRSEMNVSTLELGDSALYLCASSLARNTGELFFGEGSRLTVL.

In the case of this clone: Since a much larger clone is just one base distant, this may be a read error. The same CDR3 arises from other DNA sequences in this sample as well. V usage is TRBV5-4 and J usage is TRBJ2-7; D perhaps matches TRBD2 (6 bases). Germline assignment: CDR1 SGHNT and CDR2 YYREEE (reference sequence). This CDR3 is built from 14 residues. Trimming left V 0 bases short and J 0 bases short, with 7 bases between. CDR3 sequence reads: CASSLGRGSYEQYF. As DNA, the CDR3 is TGTGCCAGCAGCTTGGGGCGGGGCTCCTACGAGCAGTACTTC.

This chain uses TRBV9 with TRBJ2-7, with D perhaps TRBD1 (6 bases). The germline CDR1 and CDR2 sequences are SGDLS and YYNGEE. The CDR3 runs 15 residues. The germline V and J ends were trimmed by 0 bases and 2 bases, with 12 bases remaining between them. CDR3 amino acids: CASSVVAGEAYEQYF. CDR3 DNA: TGTGCCAGCAGCGTAGTTGCAGGGGAAGCCTACGAGCAGTACTTC.

The chain links TRBV6-6 to TRBJ2-3, with D unclear. V gave up 8 bases and J gave up 3 bases, with 12 bases separating them. CDR3 length: 13 residues. Looked up from germline, CDR1 is MNHNY and CDR2 is SVGAGI (reference sequence). The CDR3 DNA reads TGTGCCAGCCGGATACCGGAGACAGATACGCAGTATTTT. This gives the protein CASRIPETDTQYF.

This clone appeared a few times. CDR3 bases: TGTGCCTGGAGTGTACATAACAGGTTCACAGATACGCAGTATTTT. Its translation: CAWSVHNRFTDTQYF. This chain joins TRBV30 and TRBJ2-3; maybe TRBD1 (5 bases). The CDR3 runs to 15 residues. Trimming removed 0 bases from V and 2 bases from J, with 12 bases in between. Germline assignment: CDR1 GTSNPN and CDR2 SVGIG (reference sequence).

The chain employs TRBV9 and TRBJ2-7; no clear D gene. The germline CDR1 and CDR2 sequences are SGDLS and YYNGEE. This CDR3 has 15 residues. Trimming removed 0 bases from V and 5 bases from J, with 15 bases in between. The CDR3 DNA reads as TGTGCCAGCAGCGTAGCGTCGGGTATTGGAAACGAGCAGTACTTC. Translated, it gives CASSVASGIGNEQYF.

V usage is TRBV27 and J usage is TRBJ2-3; 13 nucleotides line up with TRBD2. V trimming: 8 bases; J trimming: 1 base; junction bases outside the gene matches: 6. In germline, CDR1 is MNHEY, CDR2 SMNVEV (reference sequence). The CDR3 consists of 16 residues. CDR3 in DNA: TGTGCCAGCGGGTATACTAGCGGGAGGGGCACAGATACGCAGTATTTT. Translation: CASGYTSGRGTDTQYF.

The rearrangement joins TRBV14 to TRBJ1-1; TRBD1 might be the D (6 bases). The CDR3 runs 17 residues. In germline, CDR1 is SGHDN, CDR2 FVKESK. V lost 1 base, J lost 0 bases, and 15 bases lay in between. CDR3 residues: CASSQVRGNFMNTEAFF. In DNA, the CDR3 is TGTGCCAGCAGCCAAGTCAGGGGTAACTTCATGAACACTGAAGCTTTCTTT.

This clone was counted only a few times. The V and J genes are TRBV30 and TRBJ1-1; no reliable D call. The CDR3 is 11 amino acids. V was shortened by 3 bases and J by 8 bases, with 10 bases between the two germline ends. Germline CDR1 reads GTSNPN; CDR2 reads SVGIG (reference sequence). CDR3 nucleotides: TGTGCCTGGAGCCCCCGCGCCGAAGCTTTCTTT. This encodes CAWSPRAEAFF.

This clone was found once. This rearrangement joins TRBV27 to TRBJ2-3; a possible D gene is TRBD2 (6 bases). There are 16 residues in the CDR3. Germline lookup yields CDR1 MNHEY and CDR2 SMNVEV (reference sequence). The V gene lost 5 bases and the J gene lost 3 bases, with 18 bases spanning the gap. The CDR3 sequence is CASSGEVSQMTDTQYF. As DNA, the CDR3 is TGTGCCAGCAGTGGGGAGGTAAGCCAAATGACAGATACGCAGTATTTT.

This rearrangement joins TRBV6-6 to TRBJ2-3; the D is unclear. V was shortened by 5 bases and J by 0 bases, with 6 bases between the two germline ends. This CDR3 is built from 13 residues. Germline V gene lookup returns CDR1 MNHNY and CDR2 SVGAGI (reference sequence). The CDR3 protein is CASSADSTDTQYF. The CDR3 DNA follows: TGTGCCAGCAGTGCGGACAGCACAGATACGCAGTATTTT.